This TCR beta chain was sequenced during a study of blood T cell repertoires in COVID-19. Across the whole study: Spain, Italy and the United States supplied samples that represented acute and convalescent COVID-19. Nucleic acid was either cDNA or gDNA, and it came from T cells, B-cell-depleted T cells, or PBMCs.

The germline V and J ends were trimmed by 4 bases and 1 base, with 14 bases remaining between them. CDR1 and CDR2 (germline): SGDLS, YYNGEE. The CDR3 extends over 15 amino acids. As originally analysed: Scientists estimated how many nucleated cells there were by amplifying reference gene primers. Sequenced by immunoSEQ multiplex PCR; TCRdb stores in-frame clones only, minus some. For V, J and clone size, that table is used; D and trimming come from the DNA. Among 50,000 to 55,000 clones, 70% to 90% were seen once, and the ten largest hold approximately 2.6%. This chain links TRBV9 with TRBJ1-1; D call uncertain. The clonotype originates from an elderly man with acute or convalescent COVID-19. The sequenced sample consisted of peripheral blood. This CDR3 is CASSPSGQENTEAFF. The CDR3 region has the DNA TGTGCCAGCAGCCCCAGCGGGCAGGAGAACACTGAAGCTTTCTTT.